This T cell receptor (beta chain) was captured in a study of a mutant IDH1 vaccine in newly diagnosed glioma. Indicated time point: baseline, week 1 (first vaccination visit). Treatment: pre-vaccination baseline after standard-of-care therapy. Trimming left V 0 bases short and J 1 base short, with 12 bases between. The CDR3 runs to 16 residues. CDR1 and CDR2 from the germline V gene are LGHNA and YSLEER. Using immunoSEQ multiplex PCR, the repertoire was profiled, and TCRdb retains in-frame clones only, with some absent. Seen here are about 100,000 clones, about 82% observed once, and the top ten hold 6% to 8%.

This sequence joins TRBV4-3 and TRBJ2-5; D remains ambiguous. This material consisted of PBMCs, taken from a glioma patient treated with radiotherapy, temozolomide or both. This clonotype was sampled from a man aged 40-49 years with glioma. The CDR3 region is CASSQELSSAQETQYF. Here the CDR3 DNA reads TGCGCCAGCAGCCAAGAATTGTCCAGCGCCCAAGAGACCCAGTACTTC.